This T cell receptor beta chain was obtained from a study of T cells after yellow fever vaccination. Whole-study findings and limits: Some clonotypes, a small share, were shared between CD4 and CD8 compartments. Weaker overall, the secondary response nonetheless peaked faster (day 5 versus 15).

This clonotype has a handful of counts. Its antigen is unknown. In TCRdb, the 5' RACE reads were re-called with MiXCR into one record per CDR3 protein. The table includes roughly 520,000 distinct CDR3 sequences, 20% to 25% detected once. The ends lost 3 bases at V and 1 base at J; junction bases unmatched: 1. CDR1 and CDR2 (germline): MRHNA, SNTAGT. This CDR3 comprises 16 residues. The gene calls are TRBV6-4 and TRBJ2-3; TRBD2 agrees at 13 bases. This TCR came from a man in his late teens or twenties who received the YFV17D yellow fever vaccine. Sequencing was performed on PBMCs, taken less than 25 days after the first yellow fever vaccination. Written as DNA, the CDR3 is TGTGCCAGCAGTGAGGGGACTAGCGGGGGCACAGATACGCAGTATTTT. Translated: CASSEGTSGGTDTQYF.